What follows is one T cell receptor (beta chain) and its context. Antigen: not known. These data are taken from a study of cytomegalovirus exposure and HLA in healthy donors. General study points: Follow-up analysis later connected one missense variant in DCLRE1C with trimming of TCR beta V- and J-genes. Most TCR sequences showed up rarely, but some public TCRs showed up in many donors. Earlier analysis yielded a pattern in which most TCR beta V segments were productive about 90% or about 30% of the time.

PCR used 60 Vbeta primers and 13 Jbeta primers. As originally analysed: About 10 million shared chains were among some 75 million unique TCR beta chains counted in a later analysis. Method: immunoSEQ multiplex PCR; TCRdb's copy keeps in-frame clones and lacks some. That table gives V, J and clone size, and the DNA gave D and trimming. This listing includes over 150,000 clones. Germline lookup yields CDR1 SGHTA and CDR2 FQGNSA. The CDR3 loop spans 16 amino acids. Trimming took 5 bases from V and 4 from J; bases not matched to a gene: 8. Sequenced input: PBMCs. This sequence joins TRBV7-2 and TRBJ2-3, with TRBD2 matching 11 bases. The receptor was derived from a boy younger than 18 in good health and CMV-seronegative. The CDR3 coding sequence is TGTGCCAGCAGCCGCCGGCCTAGCGGGGGGCCAGATACGCAGTATTTT. Its translation is CASSRRPSGGPDTQYF.